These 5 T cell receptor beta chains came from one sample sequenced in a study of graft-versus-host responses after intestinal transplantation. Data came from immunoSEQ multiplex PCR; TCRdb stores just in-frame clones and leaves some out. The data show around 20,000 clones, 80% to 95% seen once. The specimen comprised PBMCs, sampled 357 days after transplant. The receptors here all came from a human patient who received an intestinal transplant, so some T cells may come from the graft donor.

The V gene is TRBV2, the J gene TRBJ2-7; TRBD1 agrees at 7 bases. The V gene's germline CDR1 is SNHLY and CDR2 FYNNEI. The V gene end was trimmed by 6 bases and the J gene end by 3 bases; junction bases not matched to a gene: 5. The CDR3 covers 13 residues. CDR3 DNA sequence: TGTGCCAGCAGATCCCGGGACAGCTACGAGCAGTACTTC. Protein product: CASRSRDSYEQYF.

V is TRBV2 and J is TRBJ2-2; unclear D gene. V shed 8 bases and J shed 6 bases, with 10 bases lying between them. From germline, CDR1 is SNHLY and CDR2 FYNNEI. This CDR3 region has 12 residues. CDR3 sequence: CASQGVAGELFF. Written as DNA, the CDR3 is TGTGCCAGCCAAGGCGTGGCCGGGGAGCTGTTTTTT. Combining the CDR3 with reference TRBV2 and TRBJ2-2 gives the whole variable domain EPEVTQTPSHQVTQMGQEVILRCVPISNHLYFYWYRQILGQKVEFLVSFYNNEISEKSEIFDDQFSVERPDGSNFTLKIRSTKLEDSAMYFCASQGVAGELFFGEGSRLTVL.

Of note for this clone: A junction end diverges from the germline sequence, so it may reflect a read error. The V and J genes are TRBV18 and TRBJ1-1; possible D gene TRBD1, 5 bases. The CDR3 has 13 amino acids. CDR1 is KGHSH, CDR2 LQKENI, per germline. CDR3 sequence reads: CASSSAGNAEAFF. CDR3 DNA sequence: TGTGCCAGCTCCTCAGCAGGGAACGCTGAAGCTTTCTTT.

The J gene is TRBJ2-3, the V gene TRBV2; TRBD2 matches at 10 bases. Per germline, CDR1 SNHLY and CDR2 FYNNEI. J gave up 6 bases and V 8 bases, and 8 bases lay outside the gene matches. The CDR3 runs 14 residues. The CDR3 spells CASVGGLARDTQYF. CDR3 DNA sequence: TGTGCCAGCGTTGGGGGACTAGCGAGGGATACGCAGTATTTT. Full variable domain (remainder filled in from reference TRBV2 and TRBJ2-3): EPEVTQTPSHQVTQMGQEVILRCVPISNHLYFYWYRQILGQKVEFLVSFYNNEISEKSEIFDDQFSVERPDGSNFTLKIRSTKLEDSAMYFCASVGGLARDTQYFGPGTRLTVL.

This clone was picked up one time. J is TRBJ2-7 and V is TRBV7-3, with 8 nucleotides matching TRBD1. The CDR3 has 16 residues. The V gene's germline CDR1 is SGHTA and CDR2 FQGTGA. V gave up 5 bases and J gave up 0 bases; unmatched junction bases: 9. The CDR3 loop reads CASSQSGGASSYEQYF. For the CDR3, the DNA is TGTGCCAGCAGCCAATCAGGGGGCGCGAGCTCCTACGAGCAGTACTTC.